This T cell receptor (beta chain) stems from a study of blood T cell repertoires in COVID-19. The overall study: Nucleic acid was either cDNA or gDNA, and it came from T cells, B-cell-depleted T cells, or PBMCs.

V was cut by 5 bases and J by 4 bases, with 5 bases left in between. The CDR3 spans 11 residues. Original data processing: Reference gene primer amplification gave estimated nucleated cell counts. Using immunoSEQ multiplex PCR, the repertoire was profiled, and TCRdb retains in-frame clones only, with some absent. V, J and clone size are taken as reported in that table, and D and trimming were inferred from the DNA itself. In the table there are about 180,000 clones, under 85% of which are singletons. The gene calls are TRBV12-3 or TRBV12-4 and TRBJ2-5; possibly TRBD1 for D (5 bases). This clonotype was obtained from a woman of 80 years or more with acute or convalescent COVID-19. Sequenced input: peripheral blood. CDR3 sequence (DNA): TGTGCCAGCAGTCAGGGAGAGACCCAGTACTTC. It codes for CASSQGETQYF.